These 24 T cell receptor beta chains came from one sample sequenced in a study of shared clonotypes between healthy human individuals. Clones were sequenced by immunoSEQ multiplex PCR, and TCRdb holds only the in-frame ones, with some missing. The top ten clones hold more than 0.35% of a sample with around 2.5 million clones, approximately 93% of them seen once. The material sequenced was naive CD4+ T cells from PBMCs. Subset indicated: CD45RA+ positively selected. These receptors all come from a man aged 18 to 30 in good health. Some clones in this sample may be carry-over from other donors' samples.

Concerning this clone: The sample holds other DNA sequences that translate to the same CDR3. The chain has TRBV5-1 and TRBJ1-2; D is ambiguous. CDR3 length: 12 amino acids. Germline CDR1 and CDR2: SGHRS and YFSETQ. With 3 bases removed from V and 4 bases from J, the gap between germline ends came to 7 bases. The CDR3, as DNA: TGCGCCAGCAGCTCAACCCTCTATGGCTACACCTTC. Translated: CASSSTLYGYTF.

This chain uses TRBV5-1 with TRBJ2-7; 7 bases match TRBD2. This CDR3 has 15 residues. Germline CDR1 reads SGHRS; CDR2 reads YFSETQ. After removal of 3 bases from V and 0 bases from J, the junction contained 6 bases not matched to a gene. The CDR3 bases are TGCGCCAGCAGCTACCCTGGGGACTACTCCTACGAGCAGTACTTC. This gives the protein CASSYPGDYSYEQYF. Together with reference TRBV5-1 and TRBJ2-7, the CDR3 gives the full variable domain: KAGVTQTPRYLIKTRGQQVTLSCSPISGHRSVSWYQQTPGQGLQFLFEYFSETQRNKGNFPGRFSGRQFSNSRSEMNVSTLELGDSALYLCASSYPGDYSYEQYFGPGTRLTVT.

The chain employs TRBV5-1 and TRBJ1-1; 7 bases agree with TRBD1. The CDR3 extends over 14 amino acids. V lost 3 bases and J lost 8; bases outside the gene matches: 10. The germline V gene has CDR1 SGHRS and CDR2 YFSETQ. The CDR3 coding sequence is TGCGCCAGCAGCTCACAGGGGTCAGGGGACGAAGCTTTCTTT. Amino acids: CASSSQGSGDEAFF. The whole variable domain, remainder taken from reference TRBV5-1 and TRBJ1-1, is KAGVTQTPRYLIKTRGQQVTLSCSPISGHRSVSWYQQTPGQGLQFLFEYFSETQRNKGNFPGRFSGRQFSNSRSEMNVSTLELGDSALYLCASSSQGSGDEAFFGQGTRLTVV.

The V and J genes are TRBV2 and TRBJ2-7; D uncertain. This CDR3 is built from 14 residues. The V gene's germline CDR1 is SNHLY and CDR2 FYNNEI. Trimming pared 2 bases from V and 2 bases from J, leaving 10 bases between. CDR3 in amino acids: CASSERAFPYEQYF. As DNA, the CDR3 is TGTGCCAGCAGTGAAAGGGCCTTCCCCTACGAGCAGTACTTC.

Note on this clone: Germline is not matched at one junction end, which may reflect a read error. The genes are TRBV6-6 and TRBJ2-5; D is perhaps TRBD2 (6 bases). The CDR3 runs to 12 residues. Germline CDR1 and CDR2: MNHNY and SVGAGI (reference sequence). This CDR3 reads CTSSYGRETQYF. CDR3 sequence (DNA): TGTACCAGCAGTTACGGGAGAGAGACCCAGTACTTC.

V is TRBV7-9 and J is TRBJ1-2; maybe TRBD1 (5 bases). V lost 1 base to trimming and J lost 8 bases, with 11 bases between them. The CDR3 spans 13 residues. Germline V gene sequence: CDR1 SEHNR, CDR2 FQNEAQ (reference sequence). As DNA, the CDR3 is TGTGCCAGCAGCTTAGACGGGGCTGGGGGCTACACCTTC. This codes for CASSLDGAGGYTF.

V usage is TRBV15 and J usage is TRBJ2-5; D is possibly TRBD1 (5 bases). CDR3 length equals 15 residues. Germline V gene lookup returns CDR1 LNHNV and CDR2 YYDKDF (reference sequence). V lost 0 bases and J 5 bases, leaving 13 bases between the germline ends. Here the CDR3 reads CATSRDGASLETQYF. Written as DNA, the CDR3 is TGTGCCACCAGCAGAGATGGGGCTAGTTTGGAGACCCAGTACTTC.

This clone has a single count. V gene TRBV21-1 combines with J gene TRBJ2-3; the D call of TRBD2 is as the table states it, not checked on the DNA. TRBV21-1 is shown as a pseudogene. The CDR3 covers 14 residues. CDR3 protein: CASSKVRATDTQYF. Here the CDR3 DNA reads TGTGCCAGCAGCAAAGTCCGAGCAACAGATACGCAGTATTTT.

Concerning this clone: In the same sample, other DNA sequences code for this CDR3. V is TRBV30 and J is TRBJ1-1, with D unresolved. V lost 0 bases and J 1 base, leaving 6 bases between the germline ends. Looked up from germline, CDR1 is GTSNPN and CDR2 is SVGIG (reference sequence). This CDR3 contains 13 residues. Here the CDR3 reads CAWSVGPNTEAFF. Here the CDR3 DNA reads TGTGCCTGGAGTGTAGGTCCGAACACTGAAGCTTTCTTT. The full variable domain, its missing parts supplied by reference TRBV30 and TRBJ1-1, is SQTIHQWPATLVQPVGSPLSLECTVEGTSNPNLYWYRQAAGRGLQLLFYSVGIGQISSEVPQNLSASRPQDRQFILSSKKLLLSDSGFYLCAWSVGPNTEAFFGQGTRLTVV.

This chain joins TRBV29-1 and TRBJ1-2; TRBD1 is a possible D gene (6 bases). The V and J ends lost 4 bases and 1 base respectively, with 10 bases between them. This CDR3 is 13 amino acids long. Germline V gene data show CDR1 as SQVTM and CDR2 as ANQGSEA. CDR3 nucleotides: TGCAGCGTTGCCAAACAGGGTAACTATGGCTACACCTTC. This encodes CSVAKQGNYGYTF.

Comment on this clone: The sample contains more than one DNA sequence encoding this CDR3. V gene TRBV28 combines with J gene TRBJ2-1; 10 nucleotides align to TRBD1. CDR3 length: 16 residues. Germline V gene data show CDR1 as MDHEN and CDR2 as SYDVKM. The V and J ends lost 1 base and 1 base, in that order; junction bases with no gene match: 1. This CDR3 is CASSLSGQGSYNEQFF. CDR3 DNA sequence: TGTGCCAGCAGTTTATCGGGACAGGGGTCCTACAATGAGCAGTTCTTC. The full variable domain, its missing parts supplied by reference TRBV28 and TRBJ2-1, is DVKVTQSSRYLVKRTGEKVFLECVQDMDHENMFWYRQDPGLGLRLIYFSYDVKMKEKGDIPEGYSVSREKKERFSLILESASTNQTSMYLCASSLSGQGSYNEQFFGPGTRLTVL.

J is TRBJ1-1 and V is TRBV11-2; D is uncertain. The germline CDR1 and CDR2 sequences are SGHAT and FQNNGV. V was clipped by 3 bases and J by 5 bases, with 7 bases between them. The CDR3 runs to 12 residues. In DNA form, the CDR3 reads TGTGCCAGCAGCTTGTGGGGAACTGAAGCTTTCTTT. Its protein is CASSLWGTEAFF.

The CDR3 spells CAWVGRPGASYEQYF. The CDR3 nucleotides read TGTGCCTGGGTGGGAAGACCCGGGGCATCCTACGAGCAGTACTTC. The rearrangement uses TRBV30 and TRBJ2-7; D may be TRBD1 or TRBD2 (5 bases each). Germline V gene data show CDR1 as GTSNPN and CDR2 as SVGIG (reference sequence). Trimming removed 5 bases at V and 1 base at J, with 18 bases between. The CDR3 is 15 residues long. Full variable domain (remainder filled in from reference TRBV30 and TRBJ2-7): SQTIHQWPATLVQPVGSPLSLECTVEGTSNPNLYWYRQAAGRGLQLLFYSVGIGQISSEVPQNLSASRPQDRQFILSSKKLLLSDSGFYLCAWVGRPGASYEQYFGPGTRLTVT.

Concerning this clone itself: The DNA is left out, because the CDR3 cannot be placed on it with certainty; the CDR3 is given as TCRdb lists it. CDR3 loop: CASSLEYFGLYEQYF. The chain recombines TRBV5-5 with TRBJ2-7. Both ends counted, the CDR3 spans 15 residues. The V gene's germline CDR1 is SGHKS and CDR2 YYEKEE (reference sequence).

The CDR3 region has the DNA TGTGCCAGCAGTTTATATGCCAAGCAGCAAGGGACGTTCTCGTTGGGCTACGAGCAGTACTTC. Protein sequence: CASSLYAKQQGTFSLGYEQYF. The genes are TRBV27 and TRBJ2-7; D is perhaps TRBD1 or TRBD2 (5 bases each). V was trimmed by 1 base and J by 3 bases, leaving 31 bases between them. The CDR3 spans 21 residues. CDR1 is MNHEY, CDR2 SMNVEV, per germline (reference sequence).

As to this clone: The same CDR3 can be traced to other DNA sequences in this sample. This chain links TRBV7-9 with TRBJ1-1, with D hard to call. V dropped 2 bases and J dropped 1 base, with 5 bases sitting between them. Germline assignment: CDR1 SEHNR and CDR2 FQNEAQ (reference sequence). The CDR3 contains 13 residues. The CDR3 DNA reads TGTGCCAGCAGCTTAAATTCGAACACTGAAGCTTTCTTT. Translated, it gives CASSLNSNTEAFF.

The J gene is TRBJ1-2, the V gene TRBV5-1; D remains ambiguous. The CDR3 length is 13 residues. Trimming took off 4 bases at V and 10 bases at J, with 17 bases between the two ends. Germline V gene data show CDR1 as SGHRS and CDR2 as YFSETQ. The CDR3 bases are TGCGCCAGCAGCCTCCCGACCCGGGCTGACTACACCTTC. It encodes CASSLPTRADYTF.

The chain has TRBV19 and TRBJ2-3; 8 nucleotides match TRBD1. Trimming removed 5 bases from V and 6 bases from J; junction bases left unmatched: 7. Germline-derived CDR1 and CDR2 are LNHDA and SQIVND (reference sequence). This CDR3 is built from 14 residues. CDR3 nucleotide sequence: TGTGCCAGTAGTGCGGACAGGGTAAGGGATACGCAGTATTTT. Translated: CASSADRVRDTQYF.

The V call is TRBV19, the J call TRBJ2-1, with 12 positions matching TRBD2. The V gene's germline CDR1 is LNHDA and CDR2 SQIVND (reference sequence). The CDR3 covers 14 residues. The V gene end was trimmed by 5 bases and the J gene end by 15 bases; junction bases not matched to a gene: 11. CDR3 nucleotide sequence: TGTGCCAGTAGTCCCGGGACTAGCGGGCTCTGGGGGTTCTTC. It yields the protein CASSPGTSGLWGFF.

J is TRBJ1-1 and V is TRBV15; possibly TRBD1 for D (6 bases). This CDR3 spans 14 amino acids. Germline V gives CDR1 LNHNV, CDR2 YYDKDF (reference sequence). Trimming took off 5 bases at V and 11 bases at J, with 21 bases between the two ends. The CDR3 sequence is CATSRTGGQGGAFF. In DNA form, the CDR3 reads TGTGCCACCAGCCGAACCGGGGGACAAGGTGGGGCTTTCTTT.

The chain joins TRBV30 to TRBJ2-5, with 13 nucleotides matching TRBD2. Near its end, the DNA agrees better with TRBJ2-7, so the J call may be wrong. Germline V CDR1 and CDR2: GTSNPN, SVGIG (reference sequence). This CDR3 has 16 residues. As DNA, the CDR3 is TGTGCCTGGACTGTAAAGACTAGCGGGAGGTCCTACGAGCAGTACTTC. It translates to CAWTVKTSGRSYEQYF.

The sample holds one count of this clone. Other DNA sequences within the sample encode an identical CDR3. The gene calls are TRBV28 and TRBJ2-3; 9 nucleotides align to TRBD2. Germline V lookup: CDR1 MDHEN, CDR2 SYDVKM. The CDR3 spans 15 residues. J was trimmed by 0 bases and V by 4 bases; bases with no gene match: 2. CDR3 in amino acids: CASSSTSGSTDTQYF. CDR3 sequence (DNA): TGTGCCAGCAGTTCAACTAGCGGGAGCACAGATACGCAGTATTTT.

The chain combines TRBV6-6 with TRBJ2-7; TRBD2 matches at 10 bases. J lost 3 bases, V lost 2 bases, and 4 bases had no gene match. The germline CDR1 and CDR2 sequences are MNHNY and SVGAGI (reference sequence). This CDR3 is built from 15 residues. CDR3 amino acids: CASSYPSGGNYEQYF. The CDR3 coding sequence is TGTGCCAGCAGTTACCCTAGCGGGGGAAACTACGAGCAGTACTTC.

This chain uses TRBV14 with TRBJ1-1; unclear D gene. The CDR3 has 15 residues. V lost 1 base to trimming and J lost 1 base, with 10 bases between them. The germline gives CDR1 SGHDN, CDR2 FVKESK. CDR3 region: CASSQGSPKNTEAFF. For the CDR3, the DNA is TGTGCCAGCAGCCAAGGTTCCCCAAAGAACACTGAAGCTTTCTTT.